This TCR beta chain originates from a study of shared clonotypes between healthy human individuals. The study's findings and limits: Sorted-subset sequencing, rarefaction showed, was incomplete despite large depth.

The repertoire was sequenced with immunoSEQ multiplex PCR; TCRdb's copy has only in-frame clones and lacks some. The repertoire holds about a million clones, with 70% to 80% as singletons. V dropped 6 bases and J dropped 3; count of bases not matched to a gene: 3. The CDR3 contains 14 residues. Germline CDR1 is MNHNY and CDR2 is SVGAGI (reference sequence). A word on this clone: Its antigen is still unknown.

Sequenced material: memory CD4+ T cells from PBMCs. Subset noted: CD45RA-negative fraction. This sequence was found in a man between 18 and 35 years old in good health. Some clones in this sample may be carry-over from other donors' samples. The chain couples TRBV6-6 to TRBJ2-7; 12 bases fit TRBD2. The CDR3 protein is CASRMGLAGYEQYF. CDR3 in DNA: TGTGCCAGCAGAATGGGACTAGCGGGCTACGAGCAGTACTTC.